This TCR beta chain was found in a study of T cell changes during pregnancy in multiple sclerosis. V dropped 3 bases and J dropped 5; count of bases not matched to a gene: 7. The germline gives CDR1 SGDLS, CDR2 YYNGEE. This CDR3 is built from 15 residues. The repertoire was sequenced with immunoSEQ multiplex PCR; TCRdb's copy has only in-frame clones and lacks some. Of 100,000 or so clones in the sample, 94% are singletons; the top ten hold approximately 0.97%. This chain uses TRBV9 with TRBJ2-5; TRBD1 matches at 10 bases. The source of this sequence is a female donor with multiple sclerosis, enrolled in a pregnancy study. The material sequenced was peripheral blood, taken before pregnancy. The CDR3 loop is CASSARDRGGETQYF. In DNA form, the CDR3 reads TGTGCCAGCAGCGCCCGGGACAGGGGAGGGGAGACCCAGTACTTC.